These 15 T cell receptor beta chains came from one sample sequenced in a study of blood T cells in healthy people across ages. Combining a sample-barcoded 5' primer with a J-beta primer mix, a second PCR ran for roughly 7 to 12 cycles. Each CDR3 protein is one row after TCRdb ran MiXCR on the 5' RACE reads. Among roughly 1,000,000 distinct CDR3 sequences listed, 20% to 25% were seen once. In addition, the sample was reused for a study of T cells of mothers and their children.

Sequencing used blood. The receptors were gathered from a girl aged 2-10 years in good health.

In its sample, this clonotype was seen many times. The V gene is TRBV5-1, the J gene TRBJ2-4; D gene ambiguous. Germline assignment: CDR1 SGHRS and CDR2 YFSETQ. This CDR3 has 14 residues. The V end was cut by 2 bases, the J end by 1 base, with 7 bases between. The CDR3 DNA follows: TGCGCCAGCAGCTTAGCCGAGGCCAAAAACATTCAGTACTTC. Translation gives CASSLAEAKNIQYF.

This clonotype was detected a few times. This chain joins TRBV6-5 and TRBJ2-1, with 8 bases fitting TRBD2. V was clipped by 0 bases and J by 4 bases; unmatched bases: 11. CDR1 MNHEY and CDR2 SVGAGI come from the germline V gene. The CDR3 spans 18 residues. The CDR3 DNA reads TGTGCCAGCAGTTACTCAGGCTGGGCGGGGGGAATTTACAATGAGCAGTTCTTC. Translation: CASSYSGWAGGIYNEQFF.

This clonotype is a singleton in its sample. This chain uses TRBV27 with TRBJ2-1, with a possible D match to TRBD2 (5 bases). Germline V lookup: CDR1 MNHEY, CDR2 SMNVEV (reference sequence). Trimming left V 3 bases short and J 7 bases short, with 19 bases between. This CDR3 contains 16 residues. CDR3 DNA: TGTGCCAGCAGTTTGGACGGGCGGGCGCATGGGAATGAGCAGTTCTTC. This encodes CASSLDGRAHGNEQFF.

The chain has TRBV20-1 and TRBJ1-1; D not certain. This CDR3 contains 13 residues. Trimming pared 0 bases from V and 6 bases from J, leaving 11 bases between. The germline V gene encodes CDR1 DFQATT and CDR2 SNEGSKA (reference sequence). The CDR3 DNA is TGCAGTGCTAGAGATCCAGTACGGCCTGAAGCTTTCTTT. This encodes CSARDPVRPEAFF.

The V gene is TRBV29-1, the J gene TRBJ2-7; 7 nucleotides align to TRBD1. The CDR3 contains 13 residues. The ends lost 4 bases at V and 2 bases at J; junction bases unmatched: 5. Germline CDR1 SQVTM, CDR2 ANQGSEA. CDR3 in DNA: TGCAGCGTTGTTTTGGGACAGACCTACGAGCAGTACTTC. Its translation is CSVVLGQTYEQYF.

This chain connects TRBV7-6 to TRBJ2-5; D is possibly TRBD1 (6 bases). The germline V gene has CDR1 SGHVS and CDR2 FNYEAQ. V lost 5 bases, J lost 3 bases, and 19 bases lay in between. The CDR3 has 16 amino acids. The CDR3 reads CASSGHRQDGEETQYF. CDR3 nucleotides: TGTGCCAGCAGCGGGCACCGACAGGACGGGGAAGAGACCCAGTACTTC.

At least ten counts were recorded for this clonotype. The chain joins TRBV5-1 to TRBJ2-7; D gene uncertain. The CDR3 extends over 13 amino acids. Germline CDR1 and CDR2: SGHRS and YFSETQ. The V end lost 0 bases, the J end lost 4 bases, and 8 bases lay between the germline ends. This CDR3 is CASSLGAAYEQYF. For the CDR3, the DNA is TGCGCCAGCAGCTTGGGGGCCGCATACGAGCAGTACTTC.

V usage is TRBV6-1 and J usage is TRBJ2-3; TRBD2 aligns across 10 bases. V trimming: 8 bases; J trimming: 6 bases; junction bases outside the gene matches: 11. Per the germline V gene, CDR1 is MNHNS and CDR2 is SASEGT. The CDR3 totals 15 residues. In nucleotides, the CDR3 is TGTGCCAGCTCCATGCTAGCGGGAGTACCGGATACGCAGTATTTT. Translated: CASSMLAGVPDTQYF.

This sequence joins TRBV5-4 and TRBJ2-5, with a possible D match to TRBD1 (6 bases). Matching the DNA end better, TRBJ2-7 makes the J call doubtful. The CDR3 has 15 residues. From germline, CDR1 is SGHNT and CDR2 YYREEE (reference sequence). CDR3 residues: CASSLSGARTYEQYF. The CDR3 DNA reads TGTGCCAGCAGCTTGTCAGGGGCGAGGACCTACGAGCAGTACTTC.

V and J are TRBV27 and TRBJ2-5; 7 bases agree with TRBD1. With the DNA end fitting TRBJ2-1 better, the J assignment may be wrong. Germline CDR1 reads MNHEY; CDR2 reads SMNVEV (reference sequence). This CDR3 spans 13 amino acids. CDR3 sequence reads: CASSLGGIDEQFF. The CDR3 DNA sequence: TGTGCCAGCAGTCTAGGGGGCATCGATGAGCAGTTCTTC.

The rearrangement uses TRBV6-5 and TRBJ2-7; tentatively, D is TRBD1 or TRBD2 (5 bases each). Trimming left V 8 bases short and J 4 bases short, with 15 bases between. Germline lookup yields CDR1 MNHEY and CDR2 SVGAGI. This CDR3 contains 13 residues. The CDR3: CASARGGGYEQYF. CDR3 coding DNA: TGTGCCAGCGCCCGGGGCGGAGGATACGAGCAGTACTTC.

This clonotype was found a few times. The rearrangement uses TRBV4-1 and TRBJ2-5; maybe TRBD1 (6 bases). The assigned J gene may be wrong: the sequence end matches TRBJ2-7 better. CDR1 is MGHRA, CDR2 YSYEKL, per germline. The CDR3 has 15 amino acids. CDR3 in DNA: TGCGCCAGCAGCCAACTTCGGGACATCTACTACGAGCAGTACTTC. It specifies CASSQLRDIYYEQYF.

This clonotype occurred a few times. The CDR3 coding sequence is TGTGCCAGCAGCTTAGTGATGACTAACCAAGAGACCCAGTACTTC. Its protein is CASSLVMTNQETQYF. The genes are TRBV7-2 and TRBJ2-5; a weak D match, TRBD2 (5 bases). V dropped 1 base and J dropped 0 bases, with 9 bases sitting between them. CDR1 and CDR2 (germline): SGHTA, FQGNSA. The CDR3 totals 15 residues.

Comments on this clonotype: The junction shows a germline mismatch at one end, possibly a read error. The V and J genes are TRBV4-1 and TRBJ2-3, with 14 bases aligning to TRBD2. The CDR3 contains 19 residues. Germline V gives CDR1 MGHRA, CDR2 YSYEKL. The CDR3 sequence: CASSQEKGLAGASTDTQYF. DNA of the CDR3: TGCGCCAGCAGCCAAGAGAAGGGACTAGCGGGAGCTAGCACAGATACGCAGTACTTT.

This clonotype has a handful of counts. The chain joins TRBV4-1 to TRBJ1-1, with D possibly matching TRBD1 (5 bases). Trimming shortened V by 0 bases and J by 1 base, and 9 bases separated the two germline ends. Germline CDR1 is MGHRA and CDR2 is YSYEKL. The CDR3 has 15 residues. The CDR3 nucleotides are TGCGCCAGCAGCCAAGATCCAGGGCCGAACACTGAAGCTTTCTTT. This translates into CASSQDPGPNTEAFF.